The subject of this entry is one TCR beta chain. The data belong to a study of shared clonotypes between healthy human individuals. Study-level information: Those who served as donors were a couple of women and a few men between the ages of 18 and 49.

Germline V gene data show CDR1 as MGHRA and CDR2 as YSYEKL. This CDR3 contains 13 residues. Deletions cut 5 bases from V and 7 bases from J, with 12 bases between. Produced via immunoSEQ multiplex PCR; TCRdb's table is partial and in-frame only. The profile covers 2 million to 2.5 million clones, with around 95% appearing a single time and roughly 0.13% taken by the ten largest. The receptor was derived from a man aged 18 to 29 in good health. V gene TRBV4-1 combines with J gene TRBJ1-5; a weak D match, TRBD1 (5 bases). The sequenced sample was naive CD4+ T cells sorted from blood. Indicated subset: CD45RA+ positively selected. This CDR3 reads CASSWGREQPQHF. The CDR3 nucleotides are TGCGCCAGCAGCTGGGGGAGGGAGCAGCCCCAGCATTTT.